This T cell receptor (beta chain) was observed in a study of T-cell reconstitution after alpha-beta-depleted transplantation in children. Study-wide points: A year had passed since transplant, and T-cell counts and diversity by then came mostly from newly produced T cells.

Details on this clonotype: Its antigen is still unknown.

The CDR3 extends over 13 amino acids. The V and J ends lost 2 bases and 6 bases respectively, with 11 bases between them. The germline V gene has CDR1 SGHNT and CDR2 YYREEE (reference sequence). Unique molecular identifiers featured in how the TCRbeta library was prepared. From the PCR reads, TCRdb called clonotypes with MiXCR, one entry per CDR3 protein. The sample carries around 210,000 distinct CDR3 sequences, approximately 7% recorded once. The source was PBMCs, collected before TCRalphabeta/CD19-depleted stem cell transplant. V and J are TRBV5-4 and TRBJ1-2, with a tentative D call TRBD1 (5 bases). The clonotype was recovered from a boy aged 2 to 10 with acute lymphoblastic leukemia, due to receive a stem cell transplant. The CDR3 region is CASSFVTGDGYTF. DNA of the CDR3: TGTGCCAGCAGCTTTGTTACAGGAGATGGCTACACCTTC.